Below, 15 T cell receptor beta chains from the same sample are listed, as sequenced in a study of T cell responses to AZD1222 COVID-19 vaccine. TCRdb's table, derived via immunoSEQ multiplex PCR, lists solely in-frame clones and lacks some. The table has over 45,000 clones, around 92% seen once. Specimen: peripheral blood, collected 28 days after the second AZD1222 dose. The receptors shown here come from an adult who received the AZD1222 COVID-19 vaccine.

This chain joins TRBV5-6 and TRBJ1-2, with a possible D match to TRBD1 (6 bases). V lost 1 base and J 4 bases, leaving 17 bases between the germline ends. Germline values: CDR1 SGHDT, CDR2 YYEEEE. This CDR3 region has 16 residues. CDR3 region: CASSLRGGPPLYGYTF. The CDR3 DNA reads as TGTGCCAGCAGCTTGAGGGGGGGCCCTCCTCTCTATGGCTACACCTTC. The full variable domain, with the rest looked up from reference TRBV5-6 and TRBJ1-2, is DAGVTQSPTHLIKTRGQQVTLRCSPKSGHDTVSWYQQALGQGPQFIFQYYEEEERQRGNFPDRFSGHQFPNYSSELNVNALLLGDSALYLCASSLRGGPPLYGYTFGSGTRLTVV.

The rearrangement joins TRBV15 to TRBJ1-5; weak D call: TRBD1 (5 bases). Germline CDR1 is LNHNV and CDR2 is YYDKDF (reference sequence). V was shortened by 1 base and J by 9 bases, with 25 bases between the two germline ends. This CDR3 is 18 amino acids long. The CDR3 here is CATSRAKDRVQAPRPQHF. The DNA of the CDR3 is TGTGCCACCAGCAGAGCCAAAGATCGGGTACAGGCCCCTAGGCCCCAGCATTTT.

V gene TRBV3-1 (or the pseudogene TRBV3-2) combines with J gene TRBJ1-4; no clear D. Germline loops: CDR1 LGHDT, CDR2 YNNKEL (reference sequence). The CDR3 contains 14 residues. The ends were cut back, 5 bases at V and 5 bases at J, with 12 bases in the middle. CDR3 protein: CASSARVENEKLFF. In DNA form, the CDR3 reads TGTGCCAGCAGCGCAAGAGTAGAGAATGAAAAACTGTTTTTT.

V gene TRBV24-1 combines with J gene TRBJ2-1; TRBD2 matches 11 bases. The V and J ends lost 5 bases and 2 bases, in that order; junction bases with no gene match: 1. The CDR3 totals 15 residues. Per the germline V gene, CDR1 is KGHDR and CDR2 is SFDVKD. CDR3 sequence: CATSGSGRAYNEQFF. DNA of the CDR3: TGTGCCACCAGTGGTAGCGGGAGGGCCTACAATGAGCAGTTCTTC.

The chain has TRBV5-4 and TRBJ2-7, with D perhaps matching TRBD2 (6 bases). Germline V CDR1 and CDR2: SGHNT, YYREEE (reference sequence). The CDR3 is 13 amino acids. Trimming cost V 5 bases and J 3 bases, with 12 bases left between them. The CDR3 sequence: CASRDGLYYEQYF. The CDR3 nucleotides read TGTGCCAGCAGGGACGGACTATACTACGAGCAGTACTTC.

Only one count was recorded for this clone. The rearrangement links TRBV14 to TRBJ1-1; weak D call: TRBD1 (5 bases). This CDR3 spans 15 amino acids. The V and J ends lost 1 base and 3 bases respectively, with 12 bases between them. Germline V gene lookup returns CDR1 SGHDN and CDR2 FVKESK. This CDR3 reads CASSQVWQGDTEAFF. Written as DNA, the CDR3 is TGTGCCAGCAGCCAAGTTTGGCAGGGTGACACTGAAGCTTTCTTT.

The V call is TRBV25-1, the J call TRBJ1-2; D remains ambiguous. The CDR3 sequence is 13 residues long. V was trimmed by 3 bases and J by 7 bases, leaving 12 bases between them. The germline V gene encodes CDR1 MGHDK and CDR2 SYGVNS. CDR3 loop: CASSEYSEFGYTF. DNA for the CDR3: TGTGCCAGCAGTGAGTACAGCGAATTTGGCTACACCTTC.

This chain joins TRBV19 and TRBJ2-7; perhaps TRBD2 as D (6 bases). Trimming removed 3 bases from V and 2 bases from J, with 8 bases in between. This CDR3 has 13 residues. Germline V gene lookup returns CDR1 LNHDA and CDR2 SQIVND (reference sequence). The CDR3 protein is CASSITGAYEQYF. As DNA, the CDR3 is TGTGCCAGTAGTATTACGGGGGCCTACGAGCAGTACTTC.

The chain links TRBV3-1 (or the pseudogene TRBV3-2) to TRBJ1-3; TRBD1 matches 8 bases. The CDR3 covers 13 residues. Germline CDR1 LGHDT, CDR2 YNNKEL (reference sequence). The ends lost 5 bases at V and 8 bases at J; junction bases unmatched: 5. CDR3 loop: CASSSDRGDTIYF. CDR3 nucleotide sequence: TGTGCCAGCAGCTCTGACAGGGGAGACACCATATATTTT.

CDR3: CASSVLQAGSGRTDTQYF. CDR3 coding DNA: TGTGCCAGCAGTGTTCTCCAGGCGGGTAGCGGGAGAACAGATACGCAGTATTTT. The chain joins TRBV27 to TRBJ2-3, with TRBD2 identical over 9 bases. Per the germline V gene, CDR1 is MNHEY and CDR2 is SMNVEV (reference sequence). The CDR3 has 18 residues. J was trimmed by 3 bases and V by 5 bases; bases with no gene match: 15.

A single count supports this clone. The V call is TRBV2, the J call TRBJ1-5; D is unclear. The CDR3 length is 13 residues. Trimming took 4 bases from V and 4 from J, leaving 8 bases between them. Germline CDR1 reads SNHLY; CDR2 reads FYNNEI. The CDR3 DNA follows: TGTGCCAGCAGTGCTGGGGTAAATCAGCCCCAGCATTTT. Residues: CASSAGVNQPQHF.

This clone was seen once. This chain uses TRBV5-5 with TRBJ2-2; D gene unclear. V gave up 4 bases and J gave up 0 bases, with 10 bases separating them. The germline CDR1 and CDR2 sequences are SGHKS and YYEKEE (reference sequence). CDR3 length: 15 residues. CDR3 sequence: CASSQTLTNTGELFF. CDR3 nucleotides: TGTGCCAGCAGCCAGACACTAACGAACACCGGGGAGCTGTTTTTT.

V is TRBV3-1 (or the pseudogene TRBV3-2) and J is TRBJ1-5; D unclear. V dropped 0 bases and J dropped 4 bases, with 4 bases sitting between them. Germline V gene lookup returns CDR1 LGHDT and CDR2 YNNKEL (reference sequence). The CDR3 sequence is 13 residues long. The CDR3 bases are TGTGCCAGCAGCCAAGATCAGAATCAGCCCCAGCATTTT. This sequence encodes CASSQDQNQPQHF.

In DNA form, the CDR3 reads TGTGCCGGCAAGCGGGAGGGCCATTCCCAAGAGACCCAGTACTTC. It yields the protein CAGKREGHSQETQYF. The chain carries TRBV2 and TRBJ2-5; TRBD2 matches 10 bases. The trim removed 11 bases at V and 1 base at J, leaving 10 bases unmatched. The length of the CDR3 is 15 residues. The germline CDR1 and CDR2 sequences are SNHLY and FYNNEI.

The chain combines TRBV7-2 with TRBJ2-1, with 7 bases identical to TRBD2. Per germline, CDR1 SGHTA and CDR2 FQGNSA. The trim removed 4 bases at V and 6 bases at J, leaving 9 bases unmatched. The CDR3 consists of 15 residues. CDR3 nucleotides: TGTGCCAGCAGCTCAGGGCTGTGGGAGGGCAATGAGCAGTTCTTC. It specifies CASSSGLWEGNEQFF.